This TCR beta chain was recorded in a study of cytomegalovirus exposure and HLA in healthy donors. Study-wide context: The same platform was used for the 100 to 150 validation repertoires and the roughly 700 first-cohort repertoires, a later analysis reported. General study results and limits: Rare TCR sequences predominated, though certain public TCRs were found in many donors. According to a subsequent analysis, TCR clusters from the first cohort were inclined to appear together in the 120 validation repertoires. Among TCR beta chains, those listed as cytomegalovirus-associated numbered under 200.

Trimming pared 0 bases from V and 0 bases from J, leaving 14 bases between. The CDR3 is made up of 18 amino acids. The germline gives CDR1 LNHNV, CDR2 YYDKDF (reference sequence). Assay used: immunoSEQ multiplex PCR; TCRdb lists only in-frame clones, some missing. This sample has roughly 180,000 clones; around nine tenths occur once, and the top ten carry approximately 7%. As to this clone: What it binds is not known.

The source is a man aged 30 to 45 in good health and CMV-seropositive. Sequences were obtained from PBMCs. The chain links TRBV15 to TRBJ1-4; D is possibly TRBD1 (5 bases). The CDR3 region is CATSRDRPGWSTNEKLFF. As DNA, the CDR3 is TGTGCCACCAGCAGAGATCGGCCAGGGTGGTCAACTAATGAAAAACTGTTTTTT.